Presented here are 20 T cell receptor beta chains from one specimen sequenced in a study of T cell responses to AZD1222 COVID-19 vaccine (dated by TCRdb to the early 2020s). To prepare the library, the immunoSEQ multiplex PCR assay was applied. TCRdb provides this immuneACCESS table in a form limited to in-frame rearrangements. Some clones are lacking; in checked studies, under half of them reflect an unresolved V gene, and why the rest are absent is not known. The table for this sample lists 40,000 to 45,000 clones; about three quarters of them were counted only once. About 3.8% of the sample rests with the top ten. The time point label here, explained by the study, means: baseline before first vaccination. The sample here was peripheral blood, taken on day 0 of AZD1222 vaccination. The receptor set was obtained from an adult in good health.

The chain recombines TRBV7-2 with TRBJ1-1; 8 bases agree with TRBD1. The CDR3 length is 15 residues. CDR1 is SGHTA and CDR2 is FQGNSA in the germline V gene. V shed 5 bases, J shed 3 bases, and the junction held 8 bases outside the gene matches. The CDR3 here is CASSLQGAWDTEAFF. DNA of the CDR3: TGTGCCAGCAGCCTCCAGGGGGCATGGGACACTGAAGCTTTCTTT.

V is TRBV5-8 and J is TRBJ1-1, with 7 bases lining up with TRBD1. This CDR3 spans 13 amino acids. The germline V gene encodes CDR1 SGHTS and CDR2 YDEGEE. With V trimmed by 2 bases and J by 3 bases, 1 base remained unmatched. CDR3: CASSLQGHTEAFF. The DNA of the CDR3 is TGTGCCAGCAGCTTACAGGGGCACACTGAAGCTTTCTTT.

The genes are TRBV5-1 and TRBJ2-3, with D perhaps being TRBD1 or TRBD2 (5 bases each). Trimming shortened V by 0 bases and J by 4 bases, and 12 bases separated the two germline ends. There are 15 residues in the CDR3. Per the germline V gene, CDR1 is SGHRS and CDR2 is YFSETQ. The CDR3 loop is CASSLAGQDSDTQYF. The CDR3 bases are TGCGCCAGCAGCTTGGCGGGGCAGGATTCAGATACGCAGTATTTT.

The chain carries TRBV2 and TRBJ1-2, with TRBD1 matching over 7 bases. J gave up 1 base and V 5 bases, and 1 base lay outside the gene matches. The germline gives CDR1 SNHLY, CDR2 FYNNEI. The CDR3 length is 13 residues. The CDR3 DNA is TGTGCCAGCAGTAGGGACAGTAACTATGGCTACACCTTC. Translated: CASSRDSNYGYTF.

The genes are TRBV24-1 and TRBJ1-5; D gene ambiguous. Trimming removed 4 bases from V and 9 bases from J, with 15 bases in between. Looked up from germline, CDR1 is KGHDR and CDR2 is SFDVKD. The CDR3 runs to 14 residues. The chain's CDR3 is CATSETGIWLPQHF. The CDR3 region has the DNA TGTGCCACCAGTGAAACCGGGATTTGGTTGCCCCAGCATTTT.

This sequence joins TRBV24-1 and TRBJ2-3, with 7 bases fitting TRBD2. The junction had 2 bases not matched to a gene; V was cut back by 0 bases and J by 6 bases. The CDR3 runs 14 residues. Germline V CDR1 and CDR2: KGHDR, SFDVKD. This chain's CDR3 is CATSDLRGEDTQYF. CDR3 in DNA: TGTGCCACCAGTGATTTGCGGGGGGAGGATACGCAGTATTTT.

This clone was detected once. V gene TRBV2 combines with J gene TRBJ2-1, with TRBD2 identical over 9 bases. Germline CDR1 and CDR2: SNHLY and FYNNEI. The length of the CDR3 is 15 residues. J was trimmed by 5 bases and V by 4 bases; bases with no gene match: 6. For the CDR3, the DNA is TGTGCCAGCAGTGGTGGCGGGGGGGCTCACAATGAGCAGTTCTTC. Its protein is CASSGGGGAHNEQFF.

The CDR3 region is CASSPRQEGEAFF. CDR3 DNA sequence: TGTGCCAGCAGCCCCAGACAGGAAGGTGAAGCTTTCTTT. The chain combines TRBV7-3 with TRBJ1-1, with TRBD1 as a possible D gene (6 bases). Trimming pared 5 bases from V and 7 bases from J, leaving 14 bases between. The germline gives CDR1 SGHTA, CDR2 FQGTGA. This CDR3 spans 13 amino acids.

The CDR3 region has the DNA TGTGCCAGCAGGTCCGGGTCCAATGAGCAGTTCTTC. This translates into CASRSGSNEQFF. This chain uses TRBV28 with TRBJ2-1; no clear D. Germline assignment: CDR1 MDHEN and CDR2 SYDVKM. CDR3 size: 12 residues. V was cut by 6 bases and J by 6 bases, with 9 bases left in between.

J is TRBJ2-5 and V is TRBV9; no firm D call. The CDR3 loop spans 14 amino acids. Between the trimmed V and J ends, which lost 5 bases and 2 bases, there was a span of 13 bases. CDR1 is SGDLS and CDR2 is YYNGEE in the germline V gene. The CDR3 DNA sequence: TGTGCCAGCAGTATACGAGGCCCACAAGAGACCCAGTACTTC. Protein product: CASSIRGPQETQYF.

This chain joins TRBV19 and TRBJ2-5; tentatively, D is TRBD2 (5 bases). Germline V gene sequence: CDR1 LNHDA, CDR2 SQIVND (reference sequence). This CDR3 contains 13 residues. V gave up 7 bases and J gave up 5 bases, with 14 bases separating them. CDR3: CASTEGFGETQYF. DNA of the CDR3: TGTGCCAGTACAGAGGGCTTTGGGGAGACCCAGTACTTC.

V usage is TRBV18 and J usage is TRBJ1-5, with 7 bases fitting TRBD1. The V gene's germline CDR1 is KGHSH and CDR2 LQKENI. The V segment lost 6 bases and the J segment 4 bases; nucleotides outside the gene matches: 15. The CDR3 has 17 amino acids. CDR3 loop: CASSSAQGGVRNQPQHF. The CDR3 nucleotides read TGTGCCAGCTCCTCGGCCCAGGGGGGAGTTAGGAATCAGCCCCAGCATTTT.

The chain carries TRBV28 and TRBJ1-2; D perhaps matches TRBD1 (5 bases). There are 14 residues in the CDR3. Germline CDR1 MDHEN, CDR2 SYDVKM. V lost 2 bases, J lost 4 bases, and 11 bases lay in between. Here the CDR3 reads CASSLGGKGYGYTF. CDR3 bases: TGTGCCAGCAGTTTAGGGGGTAAGGGCTATGGCTACACCTTC.

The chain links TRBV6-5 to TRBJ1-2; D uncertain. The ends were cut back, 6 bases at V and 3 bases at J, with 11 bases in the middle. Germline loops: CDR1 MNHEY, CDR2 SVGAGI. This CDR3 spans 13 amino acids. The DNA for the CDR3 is TGTGCCAGCAGGGTCGGCAGTCACTATGGCTACACCTTC. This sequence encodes CASRVGSHYGYTF.

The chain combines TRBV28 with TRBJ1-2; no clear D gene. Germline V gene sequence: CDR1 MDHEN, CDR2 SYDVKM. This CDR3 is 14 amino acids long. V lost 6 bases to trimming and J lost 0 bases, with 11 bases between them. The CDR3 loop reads CASRRTASNYGYTF. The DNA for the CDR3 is TGTGCCAGCAGGCGGACGGCCTCTAACTATGGCTACACCTTC.

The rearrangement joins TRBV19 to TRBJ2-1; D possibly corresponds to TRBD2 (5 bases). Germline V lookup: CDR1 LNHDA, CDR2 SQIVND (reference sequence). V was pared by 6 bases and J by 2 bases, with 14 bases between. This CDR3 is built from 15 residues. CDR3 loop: CASRAFLGAYNEQFF. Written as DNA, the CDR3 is TGTGCCAGTAGGGCCTTCCTGGGAGCCTACAATGAGCAGTTCTTC.

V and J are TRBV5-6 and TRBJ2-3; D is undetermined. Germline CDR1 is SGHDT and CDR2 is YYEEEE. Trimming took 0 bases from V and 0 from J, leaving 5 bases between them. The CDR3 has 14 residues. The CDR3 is CASSLGGSTDTQYF. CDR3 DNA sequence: TGTGCCAGCAGCTTGGGGGGTAGCACAGATACGCAGTATTTT.

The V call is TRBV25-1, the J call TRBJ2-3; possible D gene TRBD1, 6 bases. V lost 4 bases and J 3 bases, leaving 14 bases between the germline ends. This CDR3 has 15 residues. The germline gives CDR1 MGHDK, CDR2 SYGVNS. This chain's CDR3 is CASSAVPTGTDTQYF. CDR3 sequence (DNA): TGTGCCAGCAGTGCAGTTCCAACAGGGACAGATACGCAGTATTTT.

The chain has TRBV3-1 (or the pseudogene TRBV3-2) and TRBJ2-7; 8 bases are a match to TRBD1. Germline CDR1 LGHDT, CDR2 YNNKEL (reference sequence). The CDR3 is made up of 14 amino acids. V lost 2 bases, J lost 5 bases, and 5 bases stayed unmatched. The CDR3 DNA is TGTGCCAGCAGCCAACCGGGACAGGAGGACGAGCAGTACTTC. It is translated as CASSQPGQEDEQYF.

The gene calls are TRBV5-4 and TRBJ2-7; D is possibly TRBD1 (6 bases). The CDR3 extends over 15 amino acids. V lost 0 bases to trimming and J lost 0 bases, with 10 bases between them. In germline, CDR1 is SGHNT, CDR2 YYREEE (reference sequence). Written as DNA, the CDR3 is TGTGCCAGCAGCTTGGGGGGGCTGAGCTCCTACGAGCAGTACTTC. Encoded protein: CASSLGGLSSYEQYF.